Given below is one T cell receptor (beta chain) in context. The antigen is not known. 13 Jbeta primers and 60 Vbeta primers were used for the PCR. Clones were read by immunoSEQ multiplex PCR, and TCRdb kept only the in-frame ones, dropping some. This sample lists about 200,000 clones; its ten largest clones have more than 0.95%. The record originates from a study of cytomegalovirus exposure and HLA in healthy donors. The CDR3 length is 16 residues. V lost 0 bases to trimming and J lost 1 base, with 12 bases between them. The germline gives CDR1 LNHNV, CDR2 YYDKDF (reference sequence). Study-wide results and limits: As immune exposure information, only CMV serostatus was available.

This chain joins TRBV15 and TRBJ1-1; D remains unclear. This receptor was identified in a girl aged 2-10 years in good health and CMV-seropositive. The material sequenced was PBMCs. CDR3: CATSRERLRSNTEAFF. For the CDR3, the DNA is TGTGCCACCAGCAGAGAAAGACTTCGGTCGAACACTGAAGCTTTCTTT.